This is a list of T cell receptor beta chains from one sample in a study of cytomegalovirus exposure and HLA in healthy donors. Produced via immunoSEQ multiplex PCR; TCRdb's table is partial and in-frame only. Of 160,000 or so clones listed, roughly two thirds are singletons. Source material: PBMCs. These receptors were obtained from a woman in her twenties or thirties in good health and CMV-seronegative. CDR3s include the opening cysteine and the closing phenylalanine or tryptophan. The order of the fields is J gene, V gene, clone size, D gene, CDR3 length, CDR3 DNA, CDR3 protein. A D gene is named only where the DNA matches it firmly. Expanded clones get a size class; other rows say once, few or many, or leave the size out.

j_call: TRBJ2-3
v_call: TRBV28
clone_size: NA
d_call: TRBD2
cdr3_length: 15
cdr3_nt: TGTGCCAGCAGTTTGCCCGGGACTAGCGGGAGGGCTCCCCATTTT
cdr3_aa: CASSLPGTSGRAPHF

j_call: TRBJ2-7
v_call: TRBV28
clone_size: NA
d_call: NA
cdr3_length: 14
cdr3_nt: TGTGCCAGCAGTTTCTGGGGCAGGGCCTACGAGCAGTACTTC
cdr3_aa: CASSFWGRAYEQYF

j_call: TRBJ2-1
v_call: TRBV28
clone_size: NA
d_call: TRBD2
cdr3_length: 17
cdr3_nt: TGTGCCAGCAGTTGGGTTAGCGGGAGTAGCTCCTACAATGAGCAGTTCTTC
cdr3_aa: CASSWVSGSSSYNEQFF

j_call: TRBJ1-2
v_call: TRBV5-5
clone_size: NA
d_call: TRBD1
cdr3_length: 16
cdr3_nt: TGTGCCAGCAGCTTGGGCGTGGGACAGGGGGGCTATGGCTACACCTTC
cdr3_aa: CASSLGVGQGGYGYTF

j_call: TRBJ2-7
v_call: TRBV19
clone_size: few
d_call: NA
cdr3_length: 18
cdr3_nt: TGTGCCAGTAGTATAAAAGGGCTAGCGGAGGGGGGTTCCTACGAGCAGTACTTC
cdr3_aa: CASSIKGLAEGGSYEQYF

j_call: TRBJ2-7
v_call: TRBV6-5
clone_size: once
d_call: NA
cdr3_length: 13
cdr3_nt: TGTGCCAGCAGTTACTCGGAAGGGGACGAGCAGTACTTC
cdr3_aa: CASSYSEGDEQYF

j_call: TRBJ2-7
v_call: TRBV7-9
clone_size: few
d_call: TRBD1
cdr3_length: 12
cdr3_nt: TGTTCCAGCAGTCTGGGGACAGCCGAGCAGTACTTC
cdr3_aa: CSSSLGTAEQYF

j_call: TRBJ2-7
v_call: TRBV7-9
clone_size: NA
d_call: TRBD1
cdr3_length: 15
cdr3_nt: TGTGCCAGCAGCTTGGCACAGGGGGCGATGGACGAGCAGTACTTC
cdr3_aa: CASSLAQGAMDEQYF

j_call: TRBJ1-1
v_call: TRBV29-1
clone_size: NA
d_call: NA
cdr3_length: 13
cdr3_nt: TGCAGCGTGCGAACAGTAATGAACACTGAAGCTTTCTTT
cdr3_aa: CSVRTVMNTEAFF

j_call: TRBJ2-1
v_call: TRBV6-1
clone_size: NA
d_call: NA
cdr3_length: 13
cdr3_nt: TGTGCCAGCAGTGAAGCGCTGGAGGGCGCGCAGTTCTTC
cdr3_aa: CASSEALEGAQFF

j_call: TRBJ2-2
v_call: TRBV7-3
clone_size: NA
d_call: NA
cdr3_length: 14
cdr3_nt: TGTGCCAGCAGCTTGACGGGGGGCTCCGGGGAGCTGTTTTTT
cdr3_aa: CASSLTGGSGELFF

j_call: TRBJ1-1
v_call: TRBV25-1
clone_size: NA
d_call: TRBD1
cdr3_length: 13
cdr3_nt: TGTGCCAGCAGCAAACAGGGGTGGGAGAGGGCTTTCTTT
cdr3_aa: CASSKQGWERAFF

j_call: TRBJ1-1
v_call: TRBV7-9
clone_size: NA
d_call: TRBD1
cdr3_length: 12
cdr3_nt: TGTGCCAGCAGCTTCGGAGGGGGCGACGCTTTCTTT
cdr3_aa: CASSFGGGDAFF

j_call: TRBJ2-7
v_call: TRBV28
clone_size: few
d_call: TRBD1
cdr3_length: 14
cdr3_nt: TGTGCCAGCAGTTTCGGGGACAGGGTGAGCGAGCAGTACTTC
cdr3_aa: CASSFGDRVSEQYF

j_call: TRBJ1-2
v_call: TRBV27
clone_size: NA
d_call: TRBD1
cdr3_length: 13
cdr3_nt: TGTGCCAGCAGGAAAAGACAGGGGAATGGCTACACCTTC
cdr3_aa: CASRKRQGNGYTF

j_call: TRBJ2-1
v_call: TRBV7-2
clone_size: NA
d_call: TRBD1
cdr3_length: 13
cdr3_nt: TGTGCCAGCAGTTTGGACAGGGCCAATGAGCAGTTCTTC
cdr3_aa: CASSLDRANEQFF

j_call: TRBJ2-1
v_call: TRBV4-3
clone_size: few
d_call: NA
cdr3_length: 15
cdr3_nt: TGCGCCAGCAGCCCGACGGACAGCGCCTACAATGAGCAGTTCTTC
cdr3_aa: CASSPTDSAYNEQFF

j_call: TRBJ2-2
v_call: TRBV25-1
clone_size: NA
d_call: NA
cdr3_length: 14
cdr3_nt: TGTGCCAGCAGTGCCCCTAGAACCGGCGGGGAGCTGTTTTTT
cdr3_aa: CASSAPRTGGELFF

j_call: TRBJ2-7
v_call: TRBV14
clone_size: NA
d_call: NA
cdr3_length: 13
cdr3_nt: TGTGCCAGCAGCCATAGACTAGCCTACGAGCAGTACTTC
cdr3_aa: CASSHRLAYEQYF

j_call: TRBJ2-3
v_call: TRBV4-3
clone_size: NA
d_call: TRBD2
cdr3_length: 18
cdr3_nt: TGCGCCAGCAGCCAAGAGAGAAGACTAGCGGGGGGCCCAGATACGCAGTATTTT
cdr3_aa: CASSQERRLAGGPDTQYF

j_call: TRBJ2-1
v_call: TRBV11-2
clone_size: few
d_call: NA
cdr3_length: 16
cdr3_nt: TGTGCCAGCAGGCCCGGTTCAGGGAGGAAACCCAATGAGCAGTTCTTC
cdr3_aa: CASRPGSGRKPNEQFF

j_call: TRBJ2-2
v_call: TRBV27
clone_size: NA
d_call: TRBD1
cdr3_length: 13
cdr3_nt: TGTGCCAGCACCACGGGACAGTTCGGGGAGCTGTTTTTT
cdr3_aa: CASTTGQFGELFF

j_call: TRBJ1-2
v_call: TRBV6-5
clone_size: NA
d_call: TRBD1
cdr3_length: 15
cdr3_nt: TGTGCCAGCAGTTACGACAGGGAAGCTAACTATGGCTACACCTTC
cdr3_aa: CASSYDREANYGYTF

j_call: TRBJ2-7
v_call: TRBV27
clone_size: NA
d_call: TRBD2
cdr3_length: 15
cdr3_nt: TGTGCCAGCAGTTTGGAACTAGCGGGATCCTACGAGCAGTACTTC
cdr3_aa: CASSLELAGSYEQYF

j_call: TRBJ2-2
v_call: TRBV11-2
clone_size: NA
d_call: NA
cdr3_length: 13
cdr3_nt: TGTGCCAGCAGCCCAGGCGGACACGGGGAGCTGTTTTTT
cdr3_aa: CASSPGGHGELFF

j_call: TRBJ2-2
v_call: TRBV27
clone_size: NA
d_call: TRBD2
cdr3_length: 15
cdr3_nt: TGTGCCAGCAGTCCAGCGGGGGGGTACGGCGGGGAGCTGTTTTTT
cdr3_aa: CASSPAGGYGGELFF

j_call: TRBJ2-5
v_call: TRBV11-3
clone_size: NA
d_call: TRBD1
cdr3_length: 13
cdr3_nt: TGTGCCAGCAGTACGGGACAGGGACGGGAGCAGTACTTC
cdr3_aa: CASSTGQGREQYF

j_call: TRBJ2-7
v_call: TRBV14
clone_size: NA
d_call: NA
cdr3_length: 15
cdr3_nt: TGTGCCACCTCCTTGTTGCGGGGCAGCTCCTACGAGCAGTACTTC
cdr3_aa: CATSLLRGSSYEQYF

j_call: TRBJ2-1
v_call: TRBV30
clone_size: NA
d_call: NA
cdr3_length: 14
cdr3_nt: TGTGCCCTAAAACTCCCCAAGTCCTACAATGAGCAGTTCTTC
cdr3_aa: CALKLPKSYNEQFF

j_call: TRBJ1-5
v_call: TRBV11-3
clone_size: NA
d_call: NA
cdr3_length: 18
cdr3_nt: TGTGCCAGCAGCCCGGGTAGCGGTTGTGGCCTGGTAGGGCAGCCCCAGCATTTT
cdr3_aa: CASSPGSGCGLVGQPQHF

j_call: TRBJ2-1
v_call: TRBV9
clone_size: few
d_call: TRBD2
cdr3_length: 15
cdr3_nt: TGTGCCAGCAGCCCTCTAGCGGGAAACGGGAATGAGCAGTTCTTC
cdr3_aa: CASSPLAGNGNEQFF

j_call: TRBJ2-7
v_call: TRBV7-6
clone_size: NA
d_call: NA
cdr3_length: 16
cdr3_nt: TGTGCCAGCAGCTTACGGGTAGCGCTTCTACCCTACGAGCAGTACTTC
cdr3_aa: CASSLRVALLPYEQYF

j_call: TRBJ2-7
v_call: TRBV4-1
clone_size: NA
d_call: NA
cdr3_length: 18
cdr3_nt: TGCGCCAGCAGCCAAAACCTCGCCCGGGACACGAAGAAGTGGGTGCAGTACTTC
cdr3_aa: CASSQNLARDTKKWVQYF

j_call: TRBJ1-1
v_call: TRBV5-6
clone_size: NA
d_call: TRBD1
cdr3_length: 14
cdr3_nt: TGTGCCAGCAGCCCGAGGACAGGGATTACGGAAGCTTTCTTT
cdr3_aa: CASSPRTGITEAFF

j_call: TRBJ1-1
v_call: TRBV18
clone_size: NA
d_call: TRBD1
cdr3_length: 17
cdr3_nt: TGTGCCAGCTCACCAACGACAGGGGGCTTAAAGGGGACTGAAGCTTTCTTT
cdr3_aa: CASSPTTGGLKGTEAFF

j_call: TRBJ2-1
v_call: TRBV7-6
clone_size: NA
d_call: TRBD2
cdr3_length: 13
cdr3_nt: TGTGCCAGCAGCTCTAGCGGGTACAATGAGCAGTTCTTC
cdr3_aa: CASSSSGYNEQFF

j_call: TRBJ1-5
v_call: TRBV2
clone_size: NA
d_call: NA
cdr3_length: 14
cdr3_nt: TGTGCCAGCAGTGAACAGTTAAGCAATCAGCCCCAGCATTTT
cdr3_aa: CASSEQLSNQPQHF

j_call: TRBJ2-1
v_call: TRBV7-2
clone_size: NA
d_call: NA
cdr3_length: 16
cdr3_nt: TGTGCCAGCAGCTTAATTCCTTATAGCTCCTACAATGAGCAGTTCTTC
cdr3_aa: CASSLIPYSSYNEQFF

j_call: TRBJ1-1
v_call: TRBV30
clone_size: once
d_call: TRBD1
cdr3_length: 15
cdr3_nt: TGTGCCTGGAGTCCTCTCCCCGGGACAGCAAGTGAAGCTTTCTTT
cdr3_aa: CAWSPLPGTASEAFF

j_call: TRBJ1-5
v_call: TRBV30
clone_size: once
d_call: NA
cdr3_length: 15
cdr3_nt: TGTGCCTGGAGTGTACTCGGGGGGGAGGGTCAGCCCCAGCATTTT
cdr3_aa: CAWSVLGGEGQPQHF

j_call: TRBJ2-7
v_call: TRBV28
clone_size: once
d_call: NA
cdr3_length: 11
cdr3_nt: TGTGCCAGCACAGGGGCCTACGAGCAGTACTTC
cdr3_aa: CASTGAYEQYF

j_call: TRBJ1-6
v_call: TRBV7-6
clone_size: NA
d_call: TRBD1
cdr3_length: 14
cdr3_nt: TGTGCCAGCAGTCGGGACAGGGGGTCATCACCCCTCCACTTT
cdr3_aa: CASSRDRGSSPLHF

j_call: TRBJ1-5
v_call: TRBV6-5
clone_size: NA
d_call: TRBD1
cdr3_length: 15
cdr3_nt: TGTGCCAGCAGTTCCGGACAGGAGGGCGGTCAGCCCCAGCATTTT
cdr3_aa: CASSSGQEGGQPQHF

j_call: TRBJ1-6
v_call: TRBV7-2
clone_size: NA
d_call: NA
cdr3_length: 14
cdr3_nt: TGTGCCAGCAGCAGCATGGGCCATAATTCACCCCTCCACTTT
cdr3_aa: CASSSMGHNSPLHF

j_call: TRBJ1-4
v_call: TRBV7-9
clone_size: NA
d_call: NA
cdr3_length: 15
cdr3_nt: TGTGCCAGCAGCTTAGACGTAGCAACTAATGAAAAACTGTTTTTT
cdr3_aa: CASSLDVATNEKLFF

j_call: TRBJ1-6
v_call: TRBV7-9
clone_size: few
d_call: TRBD1
cdr3_length: 14
cdr3_nt: TGTGCCAGCAGCGCCGGGACAGGGAATTCACCCCTCCACTTT
cdr3_aa: CASSAGTGNSPLHF

j_call: TRBJ2-3
v_call: TRBV6-1
clone_size: NA
d_call: NA
cdr3_length: 12
cdr3_nt: TGTGCCAGCGAGGAGGCTACAGATACGCAGTATTTT
cdr3_aa: CASEEATDTQYF

j_call: TRBJ1-1
v_call: TRBV2
clone_size: NA
d_call: NA
cdr3_length: 14
cdr3_nt: TGTGCCAGCAGTCGGGAGTTAATGAACACTGAAGCTTTCTTT
cdr3_aa: CASSRELMNTEAFF

j_call: TRBJ1-3
v_call: TRBV5-1
clone_size: NA
d_call: NA
cdr3_length: 15
cdr3_nt: TGCGCCAGCAGCATTCAGGGGAGCTCTGGAAACACCATATATTTT
cdr3_aa: CASSIQGSSGNTIYF

j_call: TRBJ2-7
v_call: TRBV5-1
clone_size: NA
d_call: TRBD2
cdr3_length: 15
cdr3_nt: TGCGCCAGCAGCTTGGGGTGGGAGGGAGCCTACGAGCAGTACTTC
cdr3_aa: CASSLGWEGAYEQYF

j_call: TRBJ1-4
v_call: TRBV2
clone_size: NA
d_call: NA
cdr3_length: 13
cdr3_nt: TGTGCCAGCAGTCTTCGTTTGAATGAAAAACTGTTTTTT
cdr3_aa: CASSLRLNEKLFF

j_call: TRBJ2-7
v_call: TRBV5-1
clone_size: NA
d_call: TRBD1
cdr3_length: 14
cdr3_nt: TGCGCCAGCAGCTCCCCGACAGGGGGGGCCGAGCAGTACTTC
cdr3_aa: CASSSPTGGAEQYF

j_call: TRBJ1-1
v_call: TRBV15
clone_size: NA
d_call: NA
cdr3_length: 13
cdr3_nt: TGTGCCACCAGTCGGACAGCGAACACTGAAGCTTTCTTT
cdr3_aa: CATSRTANTEAFF

j_call: TRBJ2-3
v_call: TRBV19
clone_size: once
d_call: NA
cdr3_length: 14
cdr3_nt: TGTGCCAGTAGTACTGGCAGGGGTGGAGATACGCAGTATTTT
cdr3_aa: CASSTGRGGDTQYF

j_call: TRBJ2-5
v_call: TRBV5-6
clone_size: NA
d_call: NA
cdr3_length: 13
cdr3_nt: TGTGCCAGCAGCATAAGACAGCAAGAGACCCAGTACTTC
cdr3_aa: CASSIRQQETQYF

j_call: TRBJ1-1
v_call: TRBV7-8
clone_size: NA
d_call: TRBD1
cdr3_length: 18
cdr3_nt: TGTGCCAGCAGCCCGGTCAAGAGACAGGGGGCAAAGGGTACTGAAGCTTTCTTT
cdr3_aa: CASSPVKRQGAKGTEAFF

j_call: TRBJ2-1
v_call: TRBV29-1
clone_size: NA
d_call: TRBD1
cdr3_length: 18
cdr3_nt: TGCAGCGTTGAAGACCAGGGGACAGGGGGCGCGGTCTACAATGAGCAGTTCTTC
cdr3_aa: CSVEDQGTGGAVYNEQFF

j_call: TRBJ1-2
v_call: TRBV10-1
clone_size: NA
d_call: TRBD1
cdr3_length: 14
cdr3_nt: TGCGCCAGCAGTTTAATCCAGGGGGCGTCTGGCTACACCTTC
cdr3_aa: CASSLIQGASGYTF

j_call: TRBJ2-1
v_call: TRBV7-2
clone_size: NA
d_call: TRBD2
cdr3_length: 15
cdr3_nt: TGTGCCAGCAGCCCGGGACTAGCGGGGGCCAATGAGCAGTTCTTC
cdr3_aa: CASSPGLAGANEQFF

j_call: TRBJ1-4
v_call: TRBV6-6
clone_size: once
d_call: TRBD1
cdr3_length: 15
cdr3_nt: TGTGCCAGCAGTTACAGGGACAGGGGGGATGAAAAACTGTTTTTT
cdr3_aa: CASSYRDRGDEKLFF